The entry below describes one T cell receptor beta chain. Per the original data handling: It was from reference gene primer amplification that nucleated cell counts were estimated. The method was immunoSEQ multiplex PCR; TCRdb's version includes in-frame clones alone and lacks a portion of them. That table supplies the V and J calls and clone size; D and trimming were determined from the DNA. This sample has roughly 220,000 clones, with roughly 84% found just once. This entry is derived from a study of blood T cell repertoires in COVID-19. Study overall: Samples came from the United States, Italy and Spain, spanning acute and convalescent COVID-19.

Residents of about two dozen US areas, aged roughly 18 to 89 years, made up the participants. Cohort allocation depended upon clinical history that participants reported. This CDR3 has 16 amino acids. Germline V gene data show CDR1 as LNHNV and CDR2 as YYDKDF (reference sequence). V lost 1 base to trimming and J lost 5 bases; unmatched junction nucleotides: 6. The sequence was obtained from a woman aged 40 to 50 who had recovered from COVID-19. Sequencing used PBMCs or T cells enriched from blood (not recorded which). This chain joins TRBV15 and TRBJ2-5, with 11 bases matching TRBD1. The CDR3 nucleotides read TGTGCCACCAGCAGAGCAGGACAGGGGGCATGGGAGACCCAGTACTTC. As protein: CATSRAGQGAWETQYF.